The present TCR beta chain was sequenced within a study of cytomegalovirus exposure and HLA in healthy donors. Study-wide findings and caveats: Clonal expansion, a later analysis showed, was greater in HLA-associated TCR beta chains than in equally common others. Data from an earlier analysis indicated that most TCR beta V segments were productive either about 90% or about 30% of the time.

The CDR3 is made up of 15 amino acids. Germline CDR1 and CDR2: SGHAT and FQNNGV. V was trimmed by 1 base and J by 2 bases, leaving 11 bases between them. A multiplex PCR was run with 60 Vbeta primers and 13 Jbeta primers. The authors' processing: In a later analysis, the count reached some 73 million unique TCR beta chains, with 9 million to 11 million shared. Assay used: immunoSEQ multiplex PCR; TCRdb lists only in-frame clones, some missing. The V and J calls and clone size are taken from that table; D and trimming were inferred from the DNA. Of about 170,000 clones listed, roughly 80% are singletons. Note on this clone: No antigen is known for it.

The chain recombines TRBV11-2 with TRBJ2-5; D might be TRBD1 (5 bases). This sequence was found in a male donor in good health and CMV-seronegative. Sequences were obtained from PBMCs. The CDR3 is CASSLAQDSQETQYF. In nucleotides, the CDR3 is TGTGCCAGCAGCTTAGCCCAAGACAGTCAAGAGACCCAGTACTTC.